The rows below give T cell receptor beta chains drawn from one sample of a study of cytomegalovirus exposure and HLA in healthy donors. Profiled with immunoSEQ multiplex PCR; TCRdb holds only in-frame clones, not every one. The table lists around 150,000 clones, approximately 80% of them singletons. Material: PBMCs. The receptors come from a woman aged 40 to 50 in good health and CMV-seronegative. Each CDR3 is given with its conserved first and last residue. Each record gives: clone size, D gene, J gene, V gene, CDR3 length, CDR3 DNA, CDR3 protein. A D gene is named only where the DNA matches it firmly. The listing skips clone size in some rows; elsewhere it reads once, few, many or a size class.

few | . | TRBJ1-4 | TRBV18 | 14 | TGTGCCAGCTCACCGGGAGGAACTAATGAAAAACTGTTTTTT | CASSPGGTNEKLFF
. | . | TRBJ1-5 | TRBV27 | 13 | TGTGCCAGCAGAAACAGCCTCAATCAGCCCCAGCATTTT | CASRNSLNQPQHF
few | . | TRBJ2-1 | TRBV6-5 | 14 | TGTGCCAGCAGTTACTCCGGTCACTACAATGAGCAGTTCTTC | CASSYSGHYNEQFF
. | TRBD2 | TRBJ2-1 | TRBV7-9 | 15 | TGTGCCAGCAGCCCCTGGAGAGCGGGAGTGGATGAGCAGTTCTTC | CASSPWRAGVDEQFF
. | . | TRBJ1-3 | TRBV4-1 | 16 | TGCGCCAGCAGCCAAGATGGGGTAACAGGGGGAAACACCATATATTTT | CASSQDGVTGGNTIYF
. | . | TRBJ1-5 | TRBV7-9 | 18 | TGTTCCAGCAGCTTAGTGAGGGCGCGGGGGCGCGGCAATCAGCCCCAGCATTTT | CSSSLVRARGRGNQPQHF
few | TRBD2 | TRBJ2-1 | TRBV7-6 | 11 | TGTGCCAGCAGCCACGGGACTAGTAAGTTCTTC | CASSHGTSKFF
. | TRBD1 | TRBJ1-6 | TRBV7-9 | 15 | TGTGCCAGCAGCTTACGGACAGGGCAAAATTCACCCCTCCACTTT | CASSLRTGQNSPLHF
few | TRBD1 | TRBJ2-7 | TRBV6-1 | 14 | TGTGCCAGCAGGGCAACAGGGGGCCACAACGAGCAGTACTTC | CASRATGGHNEQYF
. | TRBD1 | TRBJ2-7 | TRBV27 | 17 | TGTGCCAGCAGTTCCTTCATCCGACAGGGCCTAGGGGACGAGCAGTACTTC | CASSSFIRQGLGDEQYF
many | TRBD1 | TRBJ1-1 | TRBV14 | 16 | TGTGCCAGCAGCATCGGACTCAGGGGGAAGAACACTGAAGCTTTCTTT | CASSIGLRGKNTEAFF
once | . | TRBJ1-5 | TRBV7-6 | 15 | TGTGCCAGCAGCTTACTGGGGGGAAGCAATCAGCCCCAGCATTTT | CASSLLGGSNQPQHF
. | . | TRBJ2-7 | TRBV18 | 15 | TGTGCCAGCTCACCAACTCGACAGGCCCCCTACGAGCAGTACTTC | CASSPTRQAPYEQYF
. | TRBD2 | TRBJ2-3 | TRBV5-1 | 16 | TGCGCCAGCAGCTTGGGACTAGCGGGGTACACAGATACGCAGTATTTT | CASSLGLAGYTDTQYF
. | . | TRBJ2-5 | TRBV5-4 | 13 | TGTGCCAGCAGCCGTGACACCATCGAGACCCAGTACTTC | CASSRDTIETQYF
few | . | TRBJ1-4 | TRBV4-1 | 15 | TGCGCCAGCAGCCAAGTGGCACAGGCTAATGAAAAACTGTTTTTT | CASSQVAQANEKLFF
. | . | TRBJ2-7 | TRBV7-9 | 12 | TGTTCCAGCGGGGACAGGTCGTACGAGCAGTACTTC | CSSGDRSYEQYF
. | . | TRBJ1-3 | TRBV25-1 | 13 | TGTGCCAGCAGACCCTCTGGGGGGAACACCATATATTTT | CASRPSGGNTIYF
few | TRBD2 | TRBJ2-7 | TRBV6-1 | 13 | TGTGCCAGCAGTACTAGCGGGCCCTACGAGCAGTACTTC | CASSTSGPYEQYF
. | . | TRBJ2-7 | TRBV5-6 | 17 | TGTGCCAGCAGTCGACGGCCGGGGTTAACCCCCTCCTACGAGCAGTACTTC | CASSRRPGLTPSYEQYF
. | . | TRBJ1-5 | TRBV19 | 16 | TGTGCCAGTAGTACCGAACCGGGAGGACGAAATCAGCCCCAGCATTTT | CASSTEPGGRNQPQHF
. | . | TRBJ1-1 | TRBV7-8 | 16 | TGTGCCAGCAGCTCCGCACGGGCAGGGGCTGCGTCTGAAGCTTTCTTT | CASSSARAGAASEAFF
. | TRBD2 | TRBJ2-3 | TRBV19 | 15 | TGTGCCAGTAGACCGGGACTAGCGGGGGGGGATACGCAGTATTTT | CASRPGLAGGDTQYF
few | . | TRBJ2-3 | TRBV5-1 | 15 | TGCGCCAGCAGCTTGGAGGGCGGGGTGGGAGATACGCAGTATTTT | CASSLEGGVGDTQYF
. | TRBD2 | TRBJ2-1 | TRBV5-1 | 15 | TGCGCCAGCAGCATACTAGCGGGAACCTACAATGAGCAGTTCTTC | CASSILAGTYNEQFF
. | TRBD1 | TRBJ2-1 | TRBV5-1 | 15 | TGCGCCAGCAGCTTGACCGGGACAGGGGGCAGTGAGCAGTTCTTC | CASSLTGTGGSEQFF
. | TRBD1 | TRBJ2-7 | TRBV6-5 | 15 | TGTGCCAGCAGAATTACAGGGGTCGGGATCTACGAGCAGTACTTC | CASRITGVGIYEQYF
. | TRBD2 | TRBJ2-1 | TRBV19 | 15 | TGTGCCAGTAGTATAGCGGGAGGGGGCTACAATGAGCAGTTCTTC | CASSIAGGGYNEQFF
. | TRBD2 | TRBJ2-7 | TRBV9 | 15 | TGTGCCAGCAGCGTCGGGCCTAGCGGGGGATACGAGCAGTACTTC | CASSVGPSGGYEQYF
. | TRBD1 | TRBJ2-5 | TRBV28 | 18 | TGTGCCAGCAGTTTACCGCCCCGGGACAGCGTTCTCCAAGAGACCCAGTACTTC | CASSLPPRDSVLQETQYF